This is a list of T cell receptor beta chains from one sample in a study of blood T cell repertoires in COVID-19. The assay was immunoSEQ multiplex PCR, and TCRdb's table has in-frame clones only and misses some. The profile shows 430,000 or so clones, approximately 91% of them singletons. The sequenced sample was PBMCs or T cells enriched from blood (not recorded which). These receptors all stem from a woman in her late teens or twenties who had been exposed to COVID-19. Each CDR3 is given with its conserved first and last residue. Fields, in order: CDR3 DNA, CDR3 protein, D gene, J gene, clone size, V gene. A D gene is named only where the DNA matches it firmly. A row's size may be missing; if present it is once, few, many or a size class.

TGCAGTGCTAGTCTGTACTATGGCTACACCTTC,CSASLYYGYTF,.,TRBJ1-2,.,TRBV20-1
TGTGCCACCAGTGACCGCCTGAGGACGGAGGGCATATATTTT,CATSDRLRTEGIYF,.,TRBJ1-3,.,TRBV24-1
TGTGCCAGCAGACTCGGGTACGGGAGAAGCGACGAGCAGTACTTC,CASRLGYGRSDEQYF,.,TRBJ2-7,.,TRBV5-6
TGTGCCAGCAGTTTCCCACAGGGTGGTATCGATGAGCAGTTCTTC,CASSFPQGGIDEQFF,.,TRBJ2-1,.,TRBV28
TGTGCCAGCTCTCCTGGGGGCGGGAGTTACAATGAGCAGTTCTTC,CASSPGGGSYNEQFF,.,TRBJ2-1,.,TRBV18
TGTGCCAGCAGCTTTAGCGGGGTTCCATCTAGCACAGATACGCAGTATTTT,CASSFSGVPSSTDTQYF,TRBD2,TRBJ2-3,.,TRBV7-2
TGCGCCAGCAGGATAGCGGGAGTAAGCGGTGAGCAGTTCTTC,CASRIAGVSGEQFF,TRBD2,TRBJ2-1,.,TRBV5-1
TGCAGTGCTAGTCAGGCCTCCTACGAGCAGTACTTC,CSASQASYEQYF,.,TRBJ2-7,.,TRBV20-1
TGCGCCAGCAGTCAACGGACAGGGATTAACACTGAAGCTTTCTTT,CASSQRTGINTEAFF,TRBD1,TRBJ1-1,.,TRBV5-1
TGCGCCAGCAGCTTGGTAGGGGGCGCCTACGAGCAGTACTTC,CASSLVGGAYEQYF,TRBD1,TRBJ2-7,.,TRBV5-1
TGTGCCAGCAGCTTAGTTCAGGGGCCCGTCACAAATAAGCAGTTCTTC,CASSLVQGPVTNKQFF,.,TRBJ2-1,once,TRBV11-2
TGTGCCAGCAGGTTGCCCGCGGGGAGGGCCAATCAGCCCCAGCATTTT,CASRLPAGRANQPQHF,.,TRBJ1-5,.,TRBV28
TGTGCCAGCAGTGCTTACAGGGGGCGGTTTTTTGGCTACACCTTC,CASSAYRGRFFGYTF,TRBD1,TRBJ1-2,.,TRBV28
TGTGCCAGCAGTGTTTCGCCTAACAATGAGCAGTTCTTC,CASSVSPNNEQFF,.,TRBJ2-1,.,TRBV12-3/TRBV12-4
TGTGCCAGTACCGACAGTACCATTGCCTATAATTCACCCCTCCACTTT,CASTDSTIAYNSPLHF,.,TRBJ1-6,.,TRBV19
TGTGCCAGCAGTTTCTCGGAGGGGGCTAATGGCTACACCTTC,CASSFSEGANGYTF,TRBD1,TRBJ1-2,.,TRBV28
TGTGCCAGCAGCTTCTCTAGCACAGATACGCAGTATTTT,CASSFSSTDTQYF,.,TRBJ2-3,.,TRBV5-8
TGTGCCAGTACCAAATATGTCCAGCGGGAGGCCAATGAGCAGTTCTTC,CASTKYVQREANEQFF,TRBD2,TRBJ2-1,.,TRBV19
TGTGCCAGTAGTATTCGGGGGAACACTGAAGCTTTCTTT,CASSIRGNTEAFF,.,TRBJ1-1,.,TRBV19
TGTGCCAGCAGCAAGGGACTAGCGGGAGGGTACGAGCAGTACTTC,CASSKGLAGGYEQYF,.,TRBJ2-7,.,TRBV21-1
TGTGCCAGCCTGGATAGGACAGGGCCGGGAGATACGCAGTATTTT,CASLDRTGPGDTQYF,.,TRBJ2-3,.,TRBV21-1
TGCAGCGTCGTCACTCAGGGTACTGGAAACACCATATATTTT,CSVVTQGTGNTIYF,.,TRBJ1-3,.,TRBV29-1
TGTGCCATCAGTGGGGACAGGAACACTGAAGCTTTCTTT,CAISGDRNTEAFF,TRBD1,TRBJ1-1,.,TRBV10-3
TGTGCCAGCAGCTCCATGAACACTGAAGCTTTCTTT,CASSSMNTEAFF,.,TRBJ1-1,.,TRBV5-6
TGTGCCAGCAGCCCTATTTATGGCGGGGCTGTTGGCTACACCTTC,CASSPIYGGAVGYTF,.,TRBJ1-2,.,TRBV11-2
TGTGCCAGCGGGCGACGACAGGGAGGCACTGAAGCTTTCTTT,CASGRRQGGTEAFF,TRBD1,TRBJ1-1,once,TRBV6-5
TGTGCCAGCAGTTTTCCCGGGACAACTAATGAAAAACTGTTTTTT,CASSFPGTTNEKLFF,.,TRBJ1-4,.,TRBV28
TGTGCCAGCAGTTACTCGTCGCGGGGGGCAGGGCAAGCTTTCTTT,CASSYSSRGAGQAFF,.,TRBJ1-1,.,TRBV6-5